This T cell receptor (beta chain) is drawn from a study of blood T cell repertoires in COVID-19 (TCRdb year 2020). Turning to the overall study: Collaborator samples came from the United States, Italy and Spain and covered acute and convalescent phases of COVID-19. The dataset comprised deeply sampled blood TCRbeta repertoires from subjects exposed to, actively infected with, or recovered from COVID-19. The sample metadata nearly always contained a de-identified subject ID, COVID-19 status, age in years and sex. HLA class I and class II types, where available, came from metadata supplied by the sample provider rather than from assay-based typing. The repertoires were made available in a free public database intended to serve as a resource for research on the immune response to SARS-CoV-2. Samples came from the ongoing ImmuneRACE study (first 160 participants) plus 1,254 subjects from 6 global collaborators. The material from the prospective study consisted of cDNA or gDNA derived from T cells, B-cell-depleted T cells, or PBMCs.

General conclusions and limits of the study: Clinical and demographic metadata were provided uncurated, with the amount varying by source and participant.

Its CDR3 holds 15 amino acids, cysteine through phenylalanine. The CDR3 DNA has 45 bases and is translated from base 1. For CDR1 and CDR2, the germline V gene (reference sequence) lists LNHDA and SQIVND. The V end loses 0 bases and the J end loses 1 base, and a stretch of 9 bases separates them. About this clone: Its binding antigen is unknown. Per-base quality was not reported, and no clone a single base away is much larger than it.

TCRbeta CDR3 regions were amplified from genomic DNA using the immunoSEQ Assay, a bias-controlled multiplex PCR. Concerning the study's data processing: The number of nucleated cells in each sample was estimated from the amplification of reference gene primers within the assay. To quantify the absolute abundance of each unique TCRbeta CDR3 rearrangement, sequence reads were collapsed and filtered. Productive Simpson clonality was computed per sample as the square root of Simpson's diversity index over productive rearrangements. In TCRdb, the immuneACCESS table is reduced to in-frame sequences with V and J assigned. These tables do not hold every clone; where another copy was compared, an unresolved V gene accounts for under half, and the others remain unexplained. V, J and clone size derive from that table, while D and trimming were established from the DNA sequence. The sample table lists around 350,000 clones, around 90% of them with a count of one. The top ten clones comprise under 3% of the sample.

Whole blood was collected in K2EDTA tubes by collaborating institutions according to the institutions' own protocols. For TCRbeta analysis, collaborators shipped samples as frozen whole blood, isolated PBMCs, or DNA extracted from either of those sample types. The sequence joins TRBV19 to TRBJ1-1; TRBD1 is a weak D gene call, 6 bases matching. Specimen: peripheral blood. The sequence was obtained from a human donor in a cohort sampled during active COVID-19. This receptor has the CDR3 CASSIEVGGNTEAFF. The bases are TGTGCCAGTAGTATAGAGGTAGGGGGGAACACTGAAGCTTTCTTT.